This TCR beta chain was sequenced for a study of OX40 agonist ivuxolimab in advanced cancers. Study at large: Ivuxolimab doses were 0.01, 0.1, 0.3, 1.5, 3 or 10 mg/kg every 2 weeks. Those enrolled were 80% to 85% male, with a mean age of around 55 years and ages from roughly 20 to 90.

Study-wide points: Among expanded peripheral T cells, antigen specificity went undetermined.

As for this clone: What it recognizes is unknown.

Sequencing used immunoSEQ multiplex PCR; TCRdb keeps in-frame clones, though not all of them. The top ten clones hold just over 1.4% of a sample with 45,000 to 70,000 clones, roughly 89% of them seen once. Per the germline V gene, CDR1 is MNHEY and CDR2 is SMNVEV (reference sequence). This CDR3 has 14 residues. With 5 bases clipped from V and 5 bases from J, the junction kept 7 bases outside the gene matches. The sequence derives from an adult with an advanced solid tumor such as melanoma, head and neck, liver or kidney cancer. The rearrangement joins TRBV27 to TRBJ2-5, with TRBD1 identical over 8 bases. The sequencing here drew on CD4+ or CD8+ T cells sorted from blood, taken in a trial of the OX40 agonist ivuxolimab. CDR3 DNA: TGTGCCAGCAGTCCTCGGACAGGGTACGAGACCCAGTACTTC. Translating gives CASSPRTGYETQYF.